These T cell receptor beta chains were read from a single sample in a study of Graves' ophthalmopathy and Graves' hyperthyroidism. MiXCR, run by TCRdb on the multiplex PCR reads, gives a single entry per CDR3 protein. The table lists almost 750,000 distinct CDR3 sequences, around 40% of them singletons. The sequenced material came from peripheral blood. These receptors were taken from an adult man with Graves' ophthalmopathy. Each CDR3 is given without its conserved first and last residue. Clone size is given for some rows only: seen once, a few or many times, or a class if the clone is expanded.

cdr3_aa,j_call,v_call,clone_size
ASSTDQYEQY,TRBJ2-7,TRBV12-3/TRBV12-4,many
ASSSRDRNTEAF,TRBJ1-1,TRBV19,many
ASSQEGRGRSNEKLF,TRBJ1-4,TRBV7-9,many
ASSKRGSNYGYT,TRBJ1-2,TRBV7-9,-
ASSLDHGQY,TRBJ2-7,TRBV2,-
ASSEGQLNSPLH,TRBJ1-6,TRBV6-1,few
ASSLGAGGLTTGELF,TRBJ2-2,TRBV7-3,-
SAIQGENEKLF,TRBJ1-4,TRBV20-1,-
SVGSGGAGDTQY,TRBJ2-3,TRBV29-1,-
AISEMGQGGNQLQH,TRBJ1-5,TRBV10-3,-
ASSKDSGVAYVEPF,TRBJ2-2,TRBV7-3,-
ASSEVGVRGYT,TRBJ1-2,TRBV2,-
ASRLTGDNEQF,TRBJ2-1,TRBV11-2,-
SVGQYEQY,TRBJ2-7,TRBV29-1,many
ASSPDDRENYEQY,TRBJ2-7,TRBV7-9,-
ATSIGQGSQPQH,TRBJ1-5,TRBV15,many
ASSLRPLFEQY,TRBJ2-7,TRBV7-9,-
ASSVRVGGRNSPLH,TRBJ1-6,TRBV25-1,few
ASSVSTDISNQPQH,TRBJ1-5,TRBV2,-
ASSRGQLHNSPLH,TRBJ1-6,TRBV7-9,few
ASSEAPGTSQETQY,TRBJ2-5,TRBV2,few
ASSDRYAKPQH,TRBJ1-5,TRBV19,many
SAVQGFGTEAF,TRBJ1-1,TRBV29-1,many
SVRGAAGNTIY,TRBJ1-3,TRBV29-1,many
STRTGGREQY,TRBJ2-7,TRBV29-1,many
AISELTAGTIGNTEAF,TRBJ1-1,TRBV10-3,few
ASSPDTDTQY,TRBJ2-3,TRBV6-5,few
AIRSGEDAYEQY,TRBJ2-7,TRBV10-3,many
ASSPGTSYEQY,TRBJ2-7,TRBV11-2,many
ASSEVGSSPLH,TRBJ1-6,TRBV6-1,many
ASRDTYGGKLF,TRBJ1-4,TRBV10-1,-
AISESLGQRNSPLH,TRBJ1-6,TRBV10-3,few
ATSDLRPRDRPYTGELF,TRBJ2-2,TRBV24-1,-
ASSEDRAGYEQY,TRBJ2-7,TRBV2,many
ASSLKWGGTTGELF,TRBJ2-2,TRBV7-3,-
ASSPSTGGGEQY,TRBJ2-7,TRBV7-3,many
ASRDSADYEQY,TRBJ2-7,TRBV6-6,few
ASSQDTLGSASYEQY,TRBJ2-7,TRBV7-9,-
AWSLLNTIY,TRBJ1-3,TRBV19,-
ASNLGGGETQY,TRBJ2-5,TRBV7-2,-
ASSQGDGGDTGELF,TRBJ2-2,TRBV7-9,-
STEGTGDTDTQY,TRBJ2-3,TRBV29-1,-
SVPRQGPYEQY,-,TRBV29-1,once
ASSTHPYEQY,TRBJ2-7,TRBV27,-
ASSETGIGKLF,TRBJ1-4,TRBV2,-
SVELVMNTEAF,TRBJ1-1,TRBV29-1,many
ASSLADRLNTEAF,TRBJ1-1,TRBV7-9,-
SARDVGTPQH,TRBJ1-5,TRBV20-1,many
ASKSGDPNQPQH,TRBJ1-5,TRBV2,-
ASSLWDRGDNEKLF,TRBJ1-4,TRBV7-2,-
ASSPLYASPLH,TRBJ1-6,TRBV7-8,many